The clone carrying this TCR beta chain turned up a few times. Its target is not known. Trimming cost V 5 bases and J 4 bases, with 10 bases left between them. The CDR3 spans 13 residues. Germline-derived CDR1 and CDR2 are SEHNR and FQNEAQ (reference sequence). TCRdb used MiXCR to reprocess the RT-PCR reads, holding one entry per CDR3 protein. Of fewer than 600,000 distinct CDR3 sequences listed, 7.2% are singletons. The data originate from a study of response to subunit inactivated influenza vaccine. Study-level results: Authors suggested few new T cells are recruited by each seasonal influenza vaccination.

This sequence was found in a man aged 50 to 69 who received an inactivated influenza vaccine. V is TRBV7-9 and J is TRBJ2-3; D gene ambiguous. The sequencing used PBMCs from blood, collected around 25 months after vaccination. The CDR3 region is CASSRPGPDTQYF. CDR3 bases: TGTGCCAGCAGCCGGCCGGGCCCAGATACGCAGTATTTT.